What follows are 10 T cell receptor beta chains derived from one specimen sequenced in a study of cytomegalovirus exposure and HLA in healthy donors. PCR used 60 Vbeta primers and 13 Jbeta primers. Using immunoSEQ multiplex PCR, the repertoire was profiled, and TCRdb retains in-frame clones only, with some absent. The data contain roughly 100,000 clones, over 60% of them seen just once; the ten biggest clones take up about 5%. The source material was PBMCs. The receptors stem from a female donor in good health and CMV-seropositive.

This clone was seen more than once but under ten times. The chain joins TRBV18 to TRBJ2-7; no firm D call. V lost 1 base, J lost 5 bases, and 3 bases lay in between. The CDR3 totals 11 residues. Germline lookup yields CDR1 KGHSH and CDR2 LQKENI. CDR3 coding DNA: TGTGCCAGCTCACCACTTAACGAGCAGTACTTC. Translating gives CASSPLNEQYF. Supplemented by reference TRBV18 and TRBJ2-7, the full variable domain reads NAGVMQNPRHLVRRRGQEARLRCSPMKGHSHVYWYRQLPEEGLKFMVYLQKENIIDESGMPKERFSAEFPKEGPSILRIQQVVRGDSAAYFCASSPLNEQYFGPGTRLTVT.

The chain links TRBV7-8 to TRBJ1-2; the match to TRBD1 covers 8 bases. The CDR3 length is 16 residues. Germline CDR1 reads SGHVS; CDR2 reads FQNEAQ. With 0 bases clipped from V and 2 bases from J, the junction kept 5 bases outside the gene matches. DNA of the CDR3: TGTGCCAGCAGCTTAGCCAGGGGGCGAATCAACTATGGCTACACCTTC. Its protein product is CASSLARGRINYGYTF.

This chain links TRBV5-5 with TRBJ1-5, with TRBD1 matching over 8 bases. V lost 2 bases, J lost 0 bases, and 7 bases stayed unmatched. The CDR3 has 17 residues. Germline V gene data show CDR1 as SGHKS and CDR2 as YYEKEE (reference sequence). The DNA for the CDR3 is TGTGCCAGCAGCTTCGGGACAGGACCATATAGCAATCAGCCCCAGCATTTT. Its translation: CASSFGTGPYSNQPQHF.

The V gene is TRBV14, the J gene TRBJ2-3; 9 nucleotides align to TRBD2. V shed 1 base, J shed 4 bases, and the junction held 3 bases outside the gene matches. This CDR3 spans 15 amino acids. CDR1 is SGHDN, CDR2 FVKESK, per germline. The CDR3 is CASSQGLAGADTQYF. Here the CDR3 DNA reads TGTGCCAGCAGCCAAGGGTTAGCGGGAGCAGATACGCAGTATTTT.

This chain links TRBV10-3 with TRBJ1-2; D is possibly TRBD1 (6 bases). The V end was cut by 2 bases, the J end by 5 bases, with 15 bases between. From germline, CDR1 is ENHRY and CDR2 SYGVKD. CDR3 length: 15 residues. CDR3 DNA sequence: TGTGCCATCAGTGAGCTGGGGGGGGCTAGTTATGGCTACACCTTC. Amino acid sequence: CAISELGGASYGYTF.

The chain uses TRBV5-1 and TRBJ2-1, with 9 bases lining up with TRBD2. Unmatched junction bases numbered 15, after V lost 7 bases and J lost 7 bases. The CDR3 covers 16 residues. Germline V CDR1 and CDR2: SGHRS, YFSETQ. The CDR3 spells CASSSGTNARGNEQFF. The CDR3 bases are TGCGCCAGCTCTAGCGGGACCAATGCCCGGGGAAATGAGCAGTTCTTC.

This clone turned up a few times. This chain links TRBV4-1 with TRBJ2-1, with 8 bases identical to TRBD1. This CDR3 is built from 15 residues. Per germline, CDR1 MGHRA and CDR2 YSYEKL. J gave up 6 bases and V 4 bases, and 8 bases lay outside the gene matches. CDR3 amino acids: CASSPQGAISNEQFF. The CDR3 DNA sequence: TGCGCCAGCAGCCCTCAGGGGGCTATCAGCAATGAGCAGTTCTTC.

The V and J genes are TRBV7-2 and TRBJ1-1; D not certain. This CDR3 has 14 residues. V lost 7 bases, J lost 4 bases, and 16 bases lay in between. Germline V CDR1 and CDR2: SGHTA, FQGNSA. The CDR3 DNA sequence: TGTGCCAGCACCCATGGTCCCAGGATCACTGAAGCTTTCTTT. Encoded protein: CASTHGPRITEAFF.

The genes are TRBV14 and TRBJ2-3; TRBD2 matches at 13 bases. The CDR3 totals 16 residues. The V segment lost 1 base and the J segment 5 bases; nucleotides outside the gene matches: 3. Germline V CDR1 and CDR2: SGHDN, FVKESK. CDR3 bases: TGTGCCAGCAGCCAAGGACTAGCGGGAGGATTAGATACGCAGTATTTT. It is translated as CASSQGLAGGLDTQYF.

The table lists this clone with a few counts. This chain connects TRBV27 to TRBJ2-4; D possibly corresponds to TRBD2 (6 bases). Trimming left V 0 bases short and J 14 bases short, with 17 bases between. This CDR3 is built from 14 residues. Germline loops: CDR1 MNHEY, CDR2 SMNVEV (reference sequence). The CDR3 region is CASSLSPIGGDEYF. DNA for the CDR3: TGTGCCAGCAGTTTATCTCCTATCGGGGGAGATGAGTACTTC.